Each of the 24 T cell receptor beta chains below was sequenced from the same sample in a study of OX40 agonist ivuxolimab in advanced cancers. Only in-frame clones appear in the TCRdb table, and some are missing; sequencing was by immunoSEQ multiplex PCR. The sample carries about 73,000 clones, approximately 90% recorded once. The sample consisted of CD4+ or CD8+ T cells sorted from blood, taken in a trial of the OX40 agonist ivuxolimab. Receptors were obtained from an adult with an advanced solid tumor such as melanoma, head and neck, liver or kidney cancer.

The chain combines TRBV6-1 with TRBJ2-7; D is perhaps TRBD1 (6 bases). Germline V gene lookup returns CDR1 MNHNS and CDR2 SASEGT. V lost 6 bases and J 0 bases, leaving 15 bases between the germline ends. This CDR3 contains 15 residues. The CDR3 spells CASSHRDKSSYEQYF. CDR3 bases: TGTGCCAGCAGCCACCGGGACAAAAGCTCCTACGAGCAGTACTTC.

The chain recombines TRBV30 with TRBJ2-7; a possible D gene is TRBD1 (5 bases). Between the trimmed V and J ends, which lost 0 bases and 2 bases, there was a span of 11 bases. Germline V lookup: CDR1 GTSNPN, CDR2 SVGIG (reference sequence). The length of the CDR3 is 14 residues. The CDR3 loop reads CAWSVRRTTYEQYF. CDR3 in DNA: TGTGCCTGGAGTGTACGCCGGACAACCTACGAGCAGTACTTC.

This rearrangement joins TRBV27 to TRBJ2-5, with D perhaps matching TRBD2 (7 bases). V shed 3 bases and J shed 5 bases, with 16 bases lying between them. The CDR3 loop spans 15 amino acids. From germline, CDR1 is MNHEY and CDR2 SMNVEV (reference sequence). CDR3 loop: CASSFVTGGEETQYF. The CDR3, as DNA: TGTGCCAGCAGTTTTGTGACGGGGGGCGAGGAGACCCAGTACTTC.

This chain links TRBV5-8 with TRBJ1-2; 10 bases map to TRBD1. CDR1 SGHTS and CDR2 YDEGEE come from the germline V gene. The V segment lost 0 bases and the J segment 7 bases; nucleotides outside the gene matches: 6. The CDR3 contains 15 residues. CDR3 sequence reads: CASSLVGTGARGYTF. The CDR3 nucleotides read TGTGCCAGCAGCTTGGTAGGGACAGGGGCCCGTGGCTACACCTTC.

V is TRBV7-3 and J is TRBJ2-3, with D possibly matching TRBD1 (6 bases). CDR3 length: 15 residues. The germline V gene encodes CDR1 SGHTA and CDR2 FQGTGA. Deletions cut 5 bases from V and 4 bases from J, with 16 bases between. CDR3 loop: CASSLGLGGADTQYF. The CDR3 nucleotides are TGTGCCAGCAGCCTAGGGTTAGGGGGTGCAGATACGCAGTATTTT.

This chain links TRBV2 with TRBJ1-1; D is ambiguous. Germline V lookup: CDR1 SNHLY, CDR2 FYNNEI. This CDR3 region has 11 residues. Trimming shortened V by 6 bases and J by 5 bases, and 7 bases separated the two germline ends. CDR3 residues: CASRTATEAFF. CDR3 sequence (DNA): TGTGCCAGCAGGACCGCGACTGAAGCTTTCTTT.

This chain uses TRBV7-8 with TRBJ1-3; unclear D gene. CDR1 is SGHVS, CDR2 FQNEAQ, per germline. V lost 3 bases and J lost 4, with 13 bases in between. The CDR3 contains 15 residues. In nucleotides, the CDR3 is TGTGCCAGCAGCTTTCGTCTGAAGAGGGGAAACACCATATATTTT. Translation: CASSFRLKRGNTIYF.

J is TRBJ2-2 and V is TRBV27; 11 bases agree with TRBD2. Germline CDR1 reads MNHEY; CDR2 reads SMNVEV (reference sequence). The CDR3 has 16 residues. Trimming removed 5 bases from V and 6 bases from J; junction bases left unmatched: 8. The CDR3 spells CASSTSGRRASGELFF. The CDR3 DNA follows: TGTGCCAGCAGTACTAGCGGGAGAAGGGCATCCGGGGAGCTGTTTTTT.

The chain uses TRBV4-2 and TRBJ1-2; possible D gene TRBD1, 6 bases. V was cut by 4 bases and J by 2 bases, with 17 bases left in between. Germline V gives CDR1 LGHNA, CDR2 YNFKEQ. The CDR3 runs 16 residues. This CDR3 reads CASSPPVGGANYGYTF. The DNA for the CDR3 is TGTGCCAGCAGCCCCCCGGTCGGGGGCGCCAACTATGGCTACACCTTC.

The rearrangement uses TRBV4-1 and TRBJ2-4; maybe TRBD1 (9 bases). CDR1 is MGHRA, CDR2 YSYEKL, per germline. This CDR3 has 15 amino acids. Deletions cut 7 bases from V and 2 bases from J, with 15 bases between. The CDR3 region is CASTGGTGTKNIQYF. The CDR3 DNA is TGCGCCAGCACGGGGGGGACAGGGACCAAAAACATTCAGTACTTC.

The V call is TRBV5-6, the J call TRBJ1-2; D not certain. The CDR3 is 16 amino acids. Trimming took 2 bases from V and 4 from J, leaving 18 bases between them. Per the germline V gene, CDR1 is SGHDT and CDR2 is YYEEEE. CDR3 amino acids: CASSFDQSSLLYGYTF. The CDR3, as DNA: TGTGCCAGCAGCTTTGATCAGTCATCCCTTCTCTATGGCTACACCTTC.

The rearrangement uses TRBV7-9 and TRBJ1-2; D is uncertain. Trimming removed 1 base from V and 3 bases from J, with 9 bases in between. The CDR3 contains 14 residues. Germline loops: CDR1 SEHNR, CDR2 FQNEAQ (reference sequence). CDR3: CASSLDPRDYGYTF. The CDR3 DNA reads TGTGCCAGCAGCTTAGATCCCAGAGACTATGGCTACACCTTC.

This clone was found a few times. The chain carries TRBV7-3 and TRBJ2-1; TRBD2 might be the D (6 bases). Germline V CDR1 and CDR2: SGHTA, FQGTGA. This CDR3 comprises 17 residues. V was cut by 2 bases and J by 0 bases, with 14 bases left in between. As DNA, the CDR3 is TGTGCCAGCAGCTTATATGCCGGGAGAAGCTCCTACAATGAGCAGTTCTTC. Protein product: CASSLYAGRSSYNEQFF.

This clone came up once. The chain couples TRBV15 to TRBJ1-4; weak D call: TRBD1 (6 bases). The CDR3 is 15 amino acids. Trimming pared 0 bases from V and 7 bases from J, leaving 12 bases between. Germline CDR1 reads LNHNV; CDR2 reads YYDKDF (reference sequence). The CDR3 nucleotides are TGTGCCACCAGCAGAGATAGGGGGTCGGGTGAAAAACTGTTTTTT. Its protein product is CATSRDRGSGEKLFF.

The rearrangement joins TRBV5-6 to TRBJ2-7, with 7 bases aligning to TRBD1. The V segment lost 2 bases and the J segment 7 bases; nucleotides outside the gene matches: 9. This CDR3 contains 14 residues. Germline CDR1 reads SGHDT; CDR2 reads YYEEEE. The chain's CDR3 is CASSLGGGIAEQYF. CDR3 DNA sequence: TGTGCCAGCAGCTTAGGGGGCGGAATTGCGGAGCAGTACTTC.

This clone has only one observation. The V call is TRBV7-9, the J call TRBJ2-7; the D is unclear. The CDR3 contains 14 residues. Looked up from germline, CDR1 is SEHNR and CDR2 is FQNEAQ (reference sequence). V was pared by 1 base and J by 7 bases, with 14 bases between. For the CDR3, the DNA is TGTGCCAGCAGCTTAGTCCTTCGCCCGTGGGAGCAGTACTTC. Amino acids: CASSLVLRPWEQYF.

V gene TRBV5-1 combines with J gene TRBJ2-5, with D perhaps TRBD2 (5 bases). V dropped 0 bases and J dropped 5 bases, with 14 bases sitting between them. The CDR3 extends over 15 amino acids. Germline CDR1 SGHRS, CDR2 YFSETQ. The CDR3 DNA reads as TGCGCCAGCAGCTTGGGGCCAGGTACGGGGGAGACCCAGTACTTC. This gives the protein CASSLGPGTGETQYF. Full variable domain (remainder filled in from reference TRBV5-1 and TRBJ2-5): KAGVTQTPRYLIKTRGQQVTLSCSPISGHRSVSWYQQTPGQGLQFLFEYFSETQRNKGNFPGRFSGRQFSNSRSEMNVSTLELGDSALYLCASSLGPGTGETQYFGPGTRLLVL.

The chain links TRBV27 to TRBJ2-1; TRBD2 matches at 10 bases. V was clipped by 3 bases and J by 3 bases; unmatched bases: 8. Germline CDR1 MNHEY, CDR2 SMNVEV (reference sequence). The CDR3 has 17 amino acids. The CDR3 reads CASSFPSGGLNYNEQFF. CDR3 nucleotides: TGTGCCAGCAGTTTCCCTAGCGGGGGCCTGAACTACAATGAGCAGTTCTTC.

This chain connects TRBV7-8 to TRBJ1-5; D possibly corresponds to TRBD1 (5 bases). The CDR3 loop spans 15 amino acids. With 2 bases removed from V and 4 bases from J, the gap between germline ends came to 12 bases. Looked up from germline, CDR1 is SGHVS and CDR2 is FQNEAQ. CDR3 bases: TGTGCCAGCAGCTTATTCCCCAGGACAAATCAGCCCCAGCATTTT. This gives the protein CASSLFPRTNQPQHF.

J is TRBJ2-1 and V is TRBV13; D is perhaps TRBD2 (5 bases). Germline V gene sequence: CDR1 PRHDT, CDR2 FYEKMQ (reference sequence). The CDR3 length is 14 residues. The V and J ends lost 5 bases and 2 bases respectively, with 10 bases between them. The CDR3 sequence: CASSPETTYNEQFF. The CDR3, as DNA: TGTGCCAGCAGCCCAGAGACTACCTACAATGAGCAGTTCTTC.

V usage is TRBV7-9 and J usage is TRBJ2-1; possibly TRBD1 for D (6 bases). V gave up 5 bases and J gave up 5 bases, with 16 bases separating them. The CDR3 covers 15 residues. Germline V gives CDR1 SEHNR, CDR2 FQNEAQ (reference sequence). The CDR3 is CASSQGQGKDNEQFF. The CDR3 nucleotides are TGTGCCAGCAGCCAGGGGCAGGGTAAGGACAATGAGCAGTTCTTC.

This clone was counted only a few times. V gene TRBV4-1 combines with J gene TRBJ2-7, with 8 bases fitting TRBD2. The CDR3 length is 14 residues. Germline CDR1 is MGHRA and CDR2 is YSYEKL. The ends lost 2 bases at V and 2 bases at J; junction bases unmatched: 2. CDR3 protein: CASSQTAGAYEQYF. The CDR3 DNA is TGCGCCAGCAGCCAAACAGCGGGAGCCTACGAGCAGTACTTC.

The chain combines TRBV27 with TRBJ2-2, with D perhaps matching TRBD2 (6 bases). Trimming shortened V by 0 bases and J by 3 bases, and 11 bases separated the two germline ends. The CDR3 is 16 residues long. Germline loops: CDR1 MNHEY, CDR2 SMNVEV (reference sequence). The CDR3 nucleotides read TGTGCCAGCAGTTTATCACTTAGGAGGGACACCGGGGAGCTGTTTTTT. Translation gives CASSLSLRRDTGELFF.

The gene calls are TRBV30 and TRBJ2-7; D is ambiguous. From germline, CDR1 is GTSNPN and CDR2 SVGIG (reference sequence). Trimming left V 2 bases short and J 3 bases short, with 8 bases between. The CDR3 extends over 12 amino acids. CDR3 region: CAWSPTGYEQYF. The CDR3, as DNA: TGTGCCTGGAGTCCGACGGGCTACGAGCAGTACTTC.